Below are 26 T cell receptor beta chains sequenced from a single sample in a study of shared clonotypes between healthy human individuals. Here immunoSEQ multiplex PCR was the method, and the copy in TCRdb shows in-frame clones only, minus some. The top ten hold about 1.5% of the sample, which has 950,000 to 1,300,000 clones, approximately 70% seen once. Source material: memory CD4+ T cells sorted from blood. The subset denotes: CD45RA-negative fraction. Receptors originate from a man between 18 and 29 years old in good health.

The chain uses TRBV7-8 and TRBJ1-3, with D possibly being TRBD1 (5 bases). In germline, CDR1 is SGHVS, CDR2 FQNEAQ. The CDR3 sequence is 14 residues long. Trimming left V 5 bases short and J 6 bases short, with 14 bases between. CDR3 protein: CASSEEGRQNTIYF. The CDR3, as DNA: TGTGCCAGCAGCGAAGAGGGACGGCAAAACACCATATATTTT.

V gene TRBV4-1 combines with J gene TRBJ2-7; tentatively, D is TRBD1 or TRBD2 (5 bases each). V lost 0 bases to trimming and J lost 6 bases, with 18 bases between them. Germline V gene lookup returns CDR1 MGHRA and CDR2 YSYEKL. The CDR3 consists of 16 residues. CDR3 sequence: CASSQEALASGREQYF. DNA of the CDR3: TGCGCCAGCAGCCAAGAGGCCCTAGCATCGGGGCGCGAGCAGTACTTC.

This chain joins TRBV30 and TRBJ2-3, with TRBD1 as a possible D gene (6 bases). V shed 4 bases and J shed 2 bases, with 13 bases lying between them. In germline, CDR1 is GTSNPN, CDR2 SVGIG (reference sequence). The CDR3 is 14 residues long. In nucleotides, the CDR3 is TGTGCCTGGACGTGGGGGCTGAACACAGATACGCAGTATTTT. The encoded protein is CAWTWGLNTDTQYF.

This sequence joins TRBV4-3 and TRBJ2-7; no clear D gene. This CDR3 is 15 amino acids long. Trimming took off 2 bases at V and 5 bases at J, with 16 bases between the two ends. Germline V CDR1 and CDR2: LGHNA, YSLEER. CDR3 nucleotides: TGCGCCAGCAGCCAACGCCCGACTGTTCGGGACGAGCAGTACTTC. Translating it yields CASSQRPTVRDEQYF.

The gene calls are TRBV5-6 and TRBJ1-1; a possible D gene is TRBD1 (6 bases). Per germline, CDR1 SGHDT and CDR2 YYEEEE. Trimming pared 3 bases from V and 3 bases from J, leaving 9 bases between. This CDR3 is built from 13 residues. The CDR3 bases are TGTGCCAGCAGCTCACAGGGATACACTGAAGCTTTCTTT. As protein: CASSSQGYTEAFF.

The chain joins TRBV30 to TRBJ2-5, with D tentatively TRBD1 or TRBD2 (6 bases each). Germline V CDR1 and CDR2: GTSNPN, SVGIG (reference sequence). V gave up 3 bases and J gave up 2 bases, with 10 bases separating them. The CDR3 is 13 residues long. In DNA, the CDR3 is TGTGCCTGGAGCCGGGGGCAGCAAGAGACCCAGTACTTC. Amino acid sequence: CAWSRGQQETQYF.

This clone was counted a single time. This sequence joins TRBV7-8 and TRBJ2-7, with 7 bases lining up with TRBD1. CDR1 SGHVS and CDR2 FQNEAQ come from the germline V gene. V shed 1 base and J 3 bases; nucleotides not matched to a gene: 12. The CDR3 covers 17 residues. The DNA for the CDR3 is TGTGCCAGCAGCTTAGTGTGGTTGGACAGGCCGGACTACGAGCAGTACTTC. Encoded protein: CASSLVWLDRPDYEQYF.

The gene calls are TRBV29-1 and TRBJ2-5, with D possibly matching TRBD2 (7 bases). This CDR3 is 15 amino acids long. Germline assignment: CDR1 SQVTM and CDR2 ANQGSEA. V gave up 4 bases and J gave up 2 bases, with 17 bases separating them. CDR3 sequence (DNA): TGCAGCGTTGGTTTGGGAGGGGGGGTACAAGAGACCCAGTACTTC. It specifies CSVGLGGGVQETQYF.

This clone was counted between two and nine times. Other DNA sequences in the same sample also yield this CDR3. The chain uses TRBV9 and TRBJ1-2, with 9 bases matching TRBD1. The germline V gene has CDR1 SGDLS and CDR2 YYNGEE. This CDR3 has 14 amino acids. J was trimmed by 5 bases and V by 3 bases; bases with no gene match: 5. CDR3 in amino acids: CASSADRGDYGYTF. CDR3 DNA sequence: TGTGCCAGCAGCGCTGACAGGGGGGATTATGGCTACACCTTC.

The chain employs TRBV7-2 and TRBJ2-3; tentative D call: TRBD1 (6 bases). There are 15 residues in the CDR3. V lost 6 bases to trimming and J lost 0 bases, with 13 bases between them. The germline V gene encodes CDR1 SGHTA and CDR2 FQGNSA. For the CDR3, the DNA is TGTGCCAGCAGGCTCAGGGGCACTAGCACAGATACGCAGTATTTT. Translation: CASRLRGTSTDTQYF.

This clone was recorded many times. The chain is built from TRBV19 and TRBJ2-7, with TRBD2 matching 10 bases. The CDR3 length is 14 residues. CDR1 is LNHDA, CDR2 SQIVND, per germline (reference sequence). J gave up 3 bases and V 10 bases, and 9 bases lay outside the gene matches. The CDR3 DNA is TGTGCCACCAAGAGCGGGGGGGCGGACTACGAGCAGTACTTC. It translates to CATKSGGADYEQYF.

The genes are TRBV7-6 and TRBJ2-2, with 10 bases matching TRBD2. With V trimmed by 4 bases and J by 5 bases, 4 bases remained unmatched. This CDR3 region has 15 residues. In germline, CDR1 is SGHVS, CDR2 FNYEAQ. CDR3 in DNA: TGTGCCAGCAGCTGGACTAGCGGCCGAACCGGGGAGCTGTTTTTT. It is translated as CASSWTSGRTGELFF.

CDR3 in DNA: TGTGCCAGCAGTTTAACCAGAGGGGGTACGCAGTATTTT. Translated: CASSLTRGGTQYF. The chain is built from TRBV27 and TRBJ2-3, with a possible D match to TRBD1 (6 bases). The V gene's germline CDR1 is MNHEY and CDR2 SMNVEV (reference sequence). The V end lost 2 bases, the J end lost 8 bases, and 11 bases lay between the germline ends. The CDR3 spans 13 residues.

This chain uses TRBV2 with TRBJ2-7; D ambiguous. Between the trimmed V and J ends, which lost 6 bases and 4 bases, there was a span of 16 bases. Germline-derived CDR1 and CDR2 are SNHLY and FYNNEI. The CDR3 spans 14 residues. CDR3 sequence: CASRLGQTAYEQYF. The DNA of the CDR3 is TGTGCCAGCAGGCTGGGCCAAACAGCTTACGAGCAGTACTTC. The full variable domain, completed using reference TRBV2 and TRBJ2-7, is EPEVTQTPSHQVTQMGQEVILRCVPISNHLYFYWYRQILGQKVEFLVSFYNNEISEKSEIFDDQFSVERPDGSNFTLKIRSTKLEDSAMYFCASRLGQTAYEQYFGPGTRLTVT.

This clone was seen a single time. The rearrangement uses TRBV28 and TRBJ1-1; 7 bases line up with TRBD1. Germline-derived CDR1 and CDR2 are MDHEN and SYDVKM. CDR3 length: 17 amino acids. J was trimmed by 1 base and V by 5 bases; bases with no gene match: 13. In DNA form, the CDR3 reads TGTGCCAGCAGTCCCACCCAACAGGGGAGAGGGAACACTGAAGCTTTCTTT. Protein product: CASSPTQQGRGNTEAFF.

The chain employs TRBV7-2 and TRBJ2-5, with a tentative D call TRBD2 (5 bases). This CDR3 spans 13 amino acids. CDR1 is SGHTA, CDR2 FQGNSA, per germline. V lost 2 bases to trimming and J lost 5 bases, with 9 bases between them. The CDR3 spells CASSLTGMETQYF. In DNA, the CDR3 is TGTGCCAGCAGCTTAACGGGGATGGAGACCCAGTACTTC. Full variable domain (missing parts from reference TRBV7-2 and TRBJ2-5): GAGVSQSPSNKVTEKGKDVELRCDPISGHTALYWYRQSLGQGLEFLIYFQGNSAPDKSGLPSDRFSAERTGGSVSTLTIQRTQQEDSAVYLCASSLTGMETQYFGPGTRLLVL.

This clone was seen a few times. CDR3 in DNA: TGCACCAGCAGCCAAGGGGCTTCCGACGAGCAGTACTTC. This codes for CTSSQGASDEQYF. This chain uses TRBV1 with TRBJ2-7; the D call of TRBD1 is as the table states it, not checked on the DNA. TRBV1 is described as a pseudogene. CDR3 size: 13 residues.

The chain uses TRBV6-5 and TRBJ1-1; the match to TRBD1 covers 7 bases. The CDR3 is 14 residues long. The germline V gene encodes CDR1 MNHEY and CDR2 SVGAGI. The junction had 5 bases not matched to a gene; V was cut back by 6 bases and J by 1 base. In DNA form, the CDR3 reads TGTGCCAGCAGCCCCGACAGGGCGAACACTGAAGCTTTCTTT. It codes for CASSPDRANTEAFF.

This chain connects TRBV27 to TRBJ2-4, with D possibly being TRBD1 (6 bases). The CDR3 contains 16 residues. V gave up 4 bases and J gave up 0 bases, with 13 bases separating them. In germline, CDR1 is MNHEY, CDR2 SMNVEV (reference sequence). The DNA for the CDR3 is TGTGCCAGCAGTTCCCTGGGGGCCGTAGCCAAAAACATTCAGTACTTC. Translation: CASSSLGAVAKNIQYF.

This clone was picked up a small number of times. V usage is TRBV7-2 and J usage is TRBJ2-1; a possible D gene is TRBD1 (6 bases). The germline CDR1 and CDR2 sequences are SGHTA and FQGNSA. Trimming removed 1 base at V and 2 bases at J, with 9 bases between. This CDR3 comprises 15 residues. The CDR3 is CASSLVAGAYNEQFF. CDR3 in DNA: TGTGCCAGCAGCTTAGTGGCAGGGGCCTACAATGAGCAGTTCTTC. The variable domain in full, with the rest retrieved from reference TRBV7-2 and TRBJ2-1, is GAGVSQSPSNKVTEKGKDVELRCDPISGHTALYWYRQSLGQGLEFLIYFQGNSAPDKSGLPSDRFSAERTGGSVSTLTIQRTQQEDSAVYLCASSLVAGAYNEQFFGPGTRLTVL.

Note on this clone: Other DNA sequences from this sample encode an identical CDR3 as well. CDR3 amino acids: CASSSGQGASYEQYF. CDR3 in DNA: TGTGCCAGCAGTTCCGGACAGGGGGCCTCCTACGAGCAGTACTTC. The rearrangement uses TRBV28 and TRBJ2-7, with 11 bases fitting TRBD1. Germline V gives CDR1 MDHEN, CDR2 SYDVKM. The CDR3 is 15 residues long. With V trimmed by 4 bases and J by 0 bases, 2 bases remained unmatched.

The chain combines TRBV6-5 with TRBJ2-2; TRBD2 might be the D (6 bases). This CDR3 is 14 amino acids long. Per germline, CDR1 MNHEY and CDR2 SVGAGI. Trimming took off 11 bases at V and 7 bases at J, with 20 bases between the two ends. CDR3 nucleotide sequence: TGTGCCTCCCGAGCGGGCCCGATGCTCGGGGAGCTGTTTTTT. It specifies CASRAGPMLGELFF.

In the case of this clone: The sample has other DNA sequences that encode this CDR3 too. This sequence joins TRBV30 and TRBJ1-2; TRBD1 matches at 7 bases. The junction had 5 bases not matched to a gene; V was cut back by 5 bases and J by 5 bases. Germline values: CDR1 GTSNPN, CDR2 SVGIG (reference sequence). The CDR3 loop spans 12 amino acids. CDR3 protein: CAWERTGYGYTF. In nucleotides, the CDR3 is TGTGCCTGGGAACGGACAGGATATGGCTACACCTTC.

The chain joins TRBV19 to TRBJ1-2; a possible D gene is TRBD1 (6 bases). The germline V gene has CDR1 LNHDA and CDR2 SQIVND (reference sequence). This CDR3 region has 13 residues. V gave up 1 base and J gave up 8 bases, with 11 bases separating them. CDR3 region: CASSIVGGGGYTF. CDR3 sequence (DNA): TGTGCCAGTAGTATAGTAGGAGGGGGAGGCTACACCTTC.

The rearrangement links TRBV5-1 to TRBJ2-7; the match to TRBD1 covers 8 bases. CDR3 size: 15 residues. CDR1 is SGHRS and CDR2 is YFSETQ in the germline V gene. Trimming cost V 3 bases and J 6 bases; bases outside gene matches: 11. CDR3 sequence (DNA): TGCGCCAGCAGCTCGCTGGGACAGGTCGGTTCCGAGCAGTACTTC. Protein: CASSSLGQVGSEQYF.

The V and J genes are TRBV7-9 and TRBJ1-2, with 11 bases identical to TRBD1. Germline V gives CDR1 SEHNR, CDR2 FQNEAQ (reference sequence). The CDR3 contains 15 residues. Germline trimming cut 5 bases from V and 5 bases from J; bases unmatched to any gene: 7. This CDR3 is CASSPYGTGGYGYTF. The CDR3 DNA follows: TGTGCCAGCAGCCCTTATGGGACAGGGGGATATGGCTACACCTTC.